This TCR beta chain was identified during a study of early T cells in non-severe SARS-CoV-2 infection. Overall study: Sequencing input comprised bulk RNA from unsorted whole blood; chain pairing was not available.

There are 15 residues in the CDR3. V lost 4 bases, J lost 2 bases, and 13 bases lay in between. From germline, CDR1 is SGHNT and CDR2 YYREEE (reference sequence). This clonotype was seen at least ten times. The antigen remains unidentified. The study, taken as a whole, reports: Matching results from VDJdb favored anti-spike CD8 responses, leaving private and CD4 specificities undetected.

Individual cDNA molecules received unique molecular identifiers. Each CDR3 protein is one row after TCRdb ran MiXCR on the 5' RACE reads. This sample has 25,000 to 35,000 distinct CDR3 sequences; roughly 4.5% occur once, and the top ten carry 7.5% to 8.5%. The TCR comes from an adult who was a healthcare worker with PCR-confirmed SARS-CoV-2 infection or an uninfected control (not recorded which). V usage is TRBV5-4 and J usage is TRBJ2-4; D unresolved. The specimen sequenced was whole blood. CDR3 amino acids: CASSVDGSTKNIQYF. CDR3 sequence (DNA): TGTGCCAGCAGCGTTGACGGGTCGACCAAAAACATTCAGTACTTC.